This T cell receptor (beta chain) is from a study of hypomethylating agent response in myelodysplastic syndrome. As for the study in general: Patients with neither complete response nor hematologic improvement were classed non-responders.

The CDR3 loop spans 14 amino acids. The germline V and J ends were trimmed by 6 bases and 7 bases, with 15 bases remaining between them. Germline loops: CDR1 MNHNY, CDR2 SVGAGI (reference sequence). Bulk bone marrow was analyzed without sorting T-cell subsets. How the authors handled the data: Approximately 1.5% of roughly 160,000 clonotypes matched previously reported viral-epitope-specific VDJdb entries. Method: immunoSEQ multiplex PCR; TCRdb's copy keeps in-frame clones and lacks some. V, J and clone size derive from that table, while D and trimming were established from the DNA sequence. The repertoire holds over a thousand clones, with over 60% as singletons.

Material: bone marrow, obtained before or after starting hypomethylating agent treatment for myelodysplastic syndrome (not recorded which). The chain is built from TRBV6-6 and TRBJ1-4; D gene unclear. The receptor was derived from a human donor with myelodysplastic syndrome. The CDR3 DNA reads as TGTGCCAGCAGGCAGGAAGGGATGAGTGAAAAACTGTTTTTT. Translation: CASRQEGMSEKLFF.